This TCR beta chain was captured by sequencing in a study of cytomegalovirus exposure and HLA in healthy donors. The table came from immunoSEQ multiplex PCR; TCRdb's copy has only in-frame clones and leaves some out. The sample lists some 150,000 clones; about 89% were seen once. V was clipped by 1 base and J by 3 bases, with 13 bases between them. Per the germline V gene, CDR1 is LNHDA and CDR2 is SQIVND (reference sequence). This CDR3 comprises 15 residues. Notes on the study in general: Specificity for CMV antigens was confirmed in vitro for a few of the CMV-associated chains.

Regarding this clone: Its antigen is still unknown.

This sequence was found in a woman aged 18-35 years in good health and CMV-seropositive. The sequenced material came from PBMCs. The chain joins TRBV19 to TRBJ2-7; D is possibly TRBD1 (6 bases). CDR3 sequence: CASSIVGDIVYEQYF. The CDR3 bases are TGTGCCAGTAGTATAGTTGGGGACATTGTCTACGAGCAGTACTTC.